This passage covers 5 T cell receptor beta chains from one sample sequenced in a study of blood T cell repertoires in COVID-19. Profiling relied on immunoSEQ multiplex PCR, and the TCRdb table lists in-frame clones only, not all of them. Of 97,000 or so clones in the sample, about 83% are singletons; the top ten hold around 9.4%. Specimen: peripheral blood. The origin of the receptors is a man aged 40-50 years with active or convalescent COVID-19.

The chain couples TRBV25-1 to TRBJ2-7, with 8 bases identical to TRBD1. This CDR3 has 13 residues. CDR1 is MGHDK, CDR2 SYGVNS, per germline. The V and J ends lost 4 bases and 7 bases, in that order; junction bases with no gene match: 6. In nucleotides, the CDR3 is TGTGCCAGCAGTGGTCAGGGGGCGGGAGAGCAGTACTTC. As protein: CASSGQGAGEQYF.

The gene calls are TRBV5-1 and TRBJ2-4; 10 bases map to TRBD1. The CDR3 loop spans 12 amino acids. CDR1 is SGHRS and CDR2 is YFSETQ in the germline V gene. After removal of 7 bases from V and 12 bases from J, the junction contained 7 bases not matched to a gene. CDR3 in DNA: TGCGCCAGCCAGGGACAGGGGAGGAATCAGTACTTC. Translating gives CASQGQGRNQYF.

The chain links TRBV9 to TRBJ2-5; D might be TRBD1 (6 bases). Looked up from germline, CDR1 is SGDLS and CDR2 is YYNGEE. This CDR3 spans 14 amino acids. The V and J ends lost 4 bases and 4 bases respectively, with 14 bases between them. The CDR3 DNA follows: TGTGCCAGCAGCATTGGACAGCCTTTAGAGACCCAGTACTTC. Translating gives CASSIGQPLETQYF.

For this clone: One end of the junction varies from germline; a read error may be responsible. The rearrangement joins TRBV7-7 to TRBJ2-6; D not resolved. There are 13 residues in the CDR3. Germline CDR1 and CDR2: SSHAT and FNYEAQ (reference sequence). The CDR3 sequence is CASSLGGANVLTF. CDR3 in DNA: TGTGCTAGCAGCTTGGGCGGGGCCAACGTCCTGACTTTC.

This clone was observed a handful of times. This chain connects TRBV4-1 to TRBJ2-5; D not certain. The germline gives CDR1 MGHRA, CDR2 YSYEKL. Between the trimmed V and J ends, which lost 0 bases and 5 bases, there was a span of 16 bases. This CDR3 region has 16 residues. CDR3 region: CASSQDRRKLVETQYF. Written as DNA, the CDR3 is TGCGCCAGCAGCCAAGATCGGCGGAAGCTAGTTGAGACCCAGTACTTC.